A selection of T cell receptor beta chains follows, all from one sample in a study of T cells after yellow fever vaccination. TCRdb itself ran the 5' RACE reads through MiXCR, one entry per CDR3 protein. The data contain around 500,000 distinct CDR3 sequences, roughly 22% of them seen just once; the ten biggest clones take up less than 20%. Here the sequenced sample was PBMCs, taken approximately 20 days after the first yellow fever vaccination. Source of these receptors: a man aged 18 to 29 who received the YFV17D yellow fever vaccine. CDR3s include the opening cysteine and the closing phenylalanine or tryptophan. The order of the fields is clone size, D gene, V gene, J gene, CDR3 protein, CDR3 DNA. D genes are given only for firm matches. Size is stated for part of the rows, as once, few or many counts, or as a class when the clone is expanded.

>NA|NA|TRBV24-1|TRBJ1-1
CATSDRSRWGDTEAFF
TGTGCCACCAGTGACCGCTCTAGATGGGGGGACACTGAAGCTTTCTTT
>NA|NA|TRBV4-1|TRBJ2-7
CASSHLVSDSYEQYF
TGCGCCAGCAGCCATTTAGTTAGCGATTCCTACGAGCAGTACTTC
>NA|NA|TRBV9|TRBJ1-5
CASSVGGSQPQHF
TGTGCCAGCAGCGTTGGGGGTTCCCAGCCCCAGCATTTT
>few|TRBD2|TRBV27|TRBJ2-1
CASSSTSGGLEQFF
TGTGCCAGCAGTTCGACTAGCGGGGGTTTGGAGCAGTTCTTC
>NA|TRBD1|TRBV3-1|TRBJ2-1
CASSQVPGQGAHNEQFF
TGTGCCAGCAGCCAAGTTCCAGGACAGGGGGCCCACAATGAGCAGTTCTTC
>NA|NA|TRBV6-1|TRBJ2-3
CASSDHRGAGDTQYF
TGTGCCAGCAGTGACCATCGGGGGGCAGGGGATACGCAGTATTTT
>many|TRBD1|TRBV11-2|TRBJ1-2
CASSSVVGQGVFDYGYTF
TGTGCCAGCAGCTCCGTGGTAGGACAGGGGGTATTCGACTATGGCTACACCTTC
>NA|NA|TRBV7-9|TRBJ2-2
CASSLQQGYTGELFF
TGTGCCAGCAGCTTACAACAGGGCTACACCGGGGAGCTGTTTTTT
>NA|TRBD1|TRBV5-4|TRBJ1-4
CASSLGGQGARKLFF
TGTGCCAGCAGCTTGGGTGGACAGGGGGCCCGGAAACTGTTTTTT
>NA|TRBD2|TRBV7-9|TRBJ2-2
CASSGTSGMNTGELFF
TGTGCCAGCAGCGGGACTAGCGGGATGAACACCGGGGAGCTGTTTTTT
>many|TRBD1|TRBV12-3/TRBV12-4|TRBJ1-1
CASTEFLGQGNTEAFF
TGTGCCAGCACCGAATTCTTGGGACAGGGGAACACTGAAGCTTTCTTT
>NA|TRBD2|TRBV11-2|TRBJ2-2
CASSSIAGGRTGELFF
TGTGCCAGCAGCTCAATAGCGGGGGGACGCACCGGGGAGCTGTTTTTT
>NA|NA|TRBV27|TRBJ2-3
CASSLFSVTGPDTQYF
TGTGCCAGCAGTTTATTTTCCGTTACCGGCCCAGATACGCAGTATTTT
>few|TRBD1|TRBV5-1|TRBJ1-1
CASSSTGWNTEAFF
TGCGCCAGCAGCTCGACAGGGTGGAATACTGAAGCTTTCTTT
>many|NA|TRBV20-1|TRBJ1-6
CSARILSSPLHF
TGCAGTGCTAGAATCTTGTCTTCACCCCTCCACTTT
>few|NA|TRBV6-1|TRBJ1-1
CASSPPGGENTEAFF
TGTGCCAGCAGTCCCCCCGGGGGGGAAAACACTGAAGCTTTCTTT
>NA|NA|TRBV21-1|TRBJ2-7
CASSPYVIPTASFEQYF
TGTGCCAGCAGCCCTTATGTCATTCCGACAGCGTCCTTCGAGCAGTACTTC
>few|NA|TRBV20-1|TRBJ2-7
CSVKTSILGEQYF
TGCAGTGTTAAAACATCCATCCTGGGGGAGCAGTACTTC
>NA|NA|TRBV4-3|TRBJ1-1
CASSQETGNTEAFF
TGCGCCAGCAGCCAAGAGACAGGGAACACTGAAGCTTTCTTT
>NA|NA|TRBV7-9|TRBJ2-1
CASSFGGYGDNEQFF
TGTGCCAGCAGCTTTGGAGGGTATGGAGACAATGAGCAGTTCTTC
>NA|TRBD2|TRBV4-1|TRBJ2-7
CASSQGRLAGDEQYF
TGCGCCAGCAGCCAAGGTCGACTAGCGGGTGACGAGCAGTACTTC
>few|NA|TRBV25-1|TRBJ2-5
CASSRPDETQYF
TGTGCCAGCAGTCGGCCCGACGAGACCCAGTACTTC
>NA|TRBD2|TRBV6-2/TRBV6-3|TRBJ2-1
CASSLRAAGAYNEQFF
TGTGCCAGCAGCCTACGGGCAGCGGGGGCCTACAATGAGCAGTTCTTC
>NA|NA|TRBV5-5|TRBJ2-7
CASSLETDRKPPEQYF
TGTGCCAGCAGCTTGGAGACGGACCGAAAACCGCCCGAGCAGTACTTC
>NA|NA|TRBV6-6|TRBJ1-2
CASRLGLDYGYTF
TGTGCCAGCAGACTAGGGCTGGACTATGGCTACACCTTC
>NA|TRBD2|TRBV24-1|TRBJ2-2
CATSETGTSGVLGELFF
TGTGCCACCAGTGAAACCGGGACTAGCGGGGTCCTCGGGGAGCTGTTTTTT
>few|TRBD1|TRBV10-2|TRBJ2-3
CAGAPGQGPDTQYF
TGCGCCGGCGCACCGGGACAGGGCCCAGATACGCAGTATTTT
>NA|TRBD1|TRBV5-1|TRBJ2-2
CASSHGQGDRELFF
TGCGCCAGCAGCCACGGACAGGGGGACCGGGAGCTGTTTTTT
>NA|NA|TRBV28|TRBJ1-5
CASRGDHQPQHF
TGTGCCAGCAGGGGAGACCATCAGCCCCAGCATTTT
>NA|NA|TRBV20-1|TRBJ2-1
CSARDLQGRSYNEQFF
TGCAGTGCTAGAGATTTGCAGGGCCGCTCCTACAATGAGCAGTTCTTC
>NA|TRBD1|TRBV12-3/TRBV12-4|TRBJ2-1
CASSLAWTGTSEQFF
TGTGCCAGCAGTTTAGCGTGGACAGGGACGAGTGAGCAGTTCTTC
>few|NA|TRBV4-3|TRBJ1-5
CASSPEGTVNQPQHF
TGCGCCAGCAGCCCCGAGGGGACCGTTAATCAGCCCCAGCATTTT
>NA|NA|TRBV2|TRBJ2-7
CASLPRQRLPYEQYF
TGTGCCAGCCTACCCCGACAGAGACTACCCTACGAGCAGTACTTC
>NA|NA|TRBV5-6|TRBJ2-5
CASSLGTLETQYF
TGTGCCAGCAGCCTGGGGACTTTAGAGACCCAGTACTTC
>NA|NA|TRBV2|TRBJ1-1
CASSDHPNTEAFF
TGTGCCAGCAGTGATCATCCGAACACTGAAGCTTTCTTT
>NA|NA|TRBV7-3|TRBJ2-1
CASSLDSVNEQFF
TGTGCCAGCAGCTTAGATTCGGTGAATGAGCAGTTCTTC
>NA|NA|TRBV7-9|TRBJ2-4
CASSLAGVTKNIQYF
TGTGCCAGCAGCTTGGCAGGGGTAACCAAAAACATTCAGTACTTC
>few|TRBD2|TRBV5-1|TRBJ2-5
CASSLGFMASGEETQYF
TGCGCCAGCAGCTTGGGTTTTATGGCTAGCGGGGAAGAGACCCAGTACTTC
>few|NA|TRBV7-2|TRBJ1-3
CASSSQPTSGNTIYF
TGTGCCAGCAGCTCACAGCCTACCTCTGGAAACACCATATATTTT
>NA|NA|TRBV4-1|TRBJ2-5
CASSPGGWETQYF
TGCGCCAGCAGCCCCGGGGGTTGGGAGACCCAGTACTTC
>NA|TRBD2|TRBV7-3|TRBJ2-1
CASSSERGYNEQFF
TGTGCCAGCAGCTCTGAGCGGGGCTACAATGAGCAGTTCTTC
>NA|TRBD1|TRBV12-3/TRBV12-4|TRBJ1-2
CASTLRQGGWYGYTF
TGTGCCAGCACCCTCCGACAGGGTGGGTGGTATGGCTACACCTTC
>NA|TRBD1|TRBV5-1|TRBJ2-7
CASSLGQGSDEQYF
TGCGCCAGCAGCTTGGGACAGGGGTCGGACGAGCAGTACTTC
>NA|NA|TRBV27|TRBJ2-1
CASTRTASNEQFF
TGTGCCAGCACTCGGACAGCCTCCAATGAGCAGTTCTTC
>many|NA|TRBV27|TRBJ1-2
CASSPTGRGYTF
TGTGCCAGCAGTCCTACAGGGAGAGGCTACACCTTC
>NA|NA|TRBV25-1|TRBJ2-7
CASTGPGGLEQYF
TGTGCCAGCACAGGGCCCGGAGGGCTCGAGCAGTACTTC
>NA|NA|TRBV6-5|TRBJ2-2
CASSSPQASGAGELFF
TGTGCCAGCAGTTCCCCCCAGGCCTCAGGTGCCGGGGAGCTGTTTTTT
>few|TRBD2|TRBV7-3|TRBJ2-1
CASSSSSGGNYNEQFF
TGTGCCAGCAGCTCCTCTAGCGGGGGGAACTACAATGAGCAGTTCTTC
>few|NA|TRBV7-9|TRBJ2-3
CASSTEGVTDTQYF
TGTGCCAGCAGCACAGAGGGCGTCACAGATACGCAGTATTTT
>many|TRBD2|TRBV7-2|TRBJ2-5
CASSPWVAGRETQYF
TGTGCCAGCAGCCCCTGGGTAGCGGGGAGGGAGACCCAGTACTTC
>many|NA|TRBV5-1|TRBJ2-7
CASSSRRPLHEQYF
TGCGCCAGCAGCTCACGGAGGCCGCTACACGAGCAGTACTTC
>few|TRBD2|TRBV9|TRBJ2-1
CASSRAARTSGGTMGNEQFF
TGTGCCAGCTCTCGTGCCGCGCGGACTAGCGGGGGGACGATGGGCAATGAGCAGTTCTTC
>NA|NA|TRBV6-5|TRBJ2-5
CASSLWTAQKETQYF
TGTGCCAGCAGTTTGTGGACAGCCCAAAAAGAGACCCAGTACTTC
>NA|NA|TRBV4-3|TRBJ2-2
CASSQDPARGVTGELFF
TGCGCCAGCAGCCAAGATCCCGCCCGGGGAGTGACCGGGGAGCTGTTTTTT
>few|NA|TRBV6-2/TRBV6-3|TRBJ2-3
CASSVRWAERADTQYF
TGTGCCAGCAGCGTACGGTGGGCAGAGCGCGCAGATACGCAGTATTTT
>NA|NA|TRBV15|TRBJ1-5
CATSRDFGQNSNQPQHF
TGTGCCACCAGCAGAGATTTTGGCCAGAATAGCAATCAGCCCCAGCATTTT
>few|NA|TRBV3-1|TRBJ2-5
CASSQDPTAEETQYF
TGTGCCAGCAGCCAAGATCCCACGGCGGAAGAGACCCAGTACTTC
>few|TRBD2|TRBV20-1|TRBJ2-5
CSARDRTSEPQETQYF
TGCAGTGCTAGAGATAGGACTAGCGAGCCCCAAGAGACCCAGTACTTC
>NA|NA|TRBV25-1|TRBJ1-4
CASTGGRSNEKLFF
TGTGCCAGTACCGGGGGCAGGTCTAATGAAAAACTGTTTTTT
>NA|NA|TRBV9|TRBJ1-1
CASSVESGETEAFF
TGTGCCAGCAGCGTTGAGAGCGGTGAGACTGAAGCTTTCTTT